This entry lists 12 T cell receptor beta chains sequenced from one sample in a study of cytomegalovirus exposure and HLA in healthy donors. The PCR ran on 60 Vbeta and 13 Jbeta primers. Method: immunoSEQ multiplex PCR; TCRdb's copy keeps in-frame clones and lacks some. The repertoire holds 150,000 to 160,000 clones, with more than 75% as singletons. Sequencing input: PBMCs. The receptors stem from a woman aged 40 to 50 in good health and CMV-seropositive.

The J gene is TRBJ1-1, the V gene TRBV27; D unclear. Germline loops: CDR1 MNHEY, CDR2 SMNVEV (reference sequence). The CDR3 contains 15 residues. V lost 2 bases, J lost 1 base, and 11 bases lay in between. The CDR3 region is CASSLSSGGNTEAFF. The CDR3 coding sequence is TGTGCCAGCAGTTTAAGTTCAGGTGGGAACACTGAAGCTTTCTTT.

The chain has TRBV10-3 and TRBJ2-7; 8 bases match TRBD1. V gave up 4 bases and J gave up 3 bases; unmatched junction bases: 8. Germline CDR1 reads ENHRY; CDR2 reads SYGVKD. The CDR3 is 15 residues long. This chain's CDR3 is CAISGRTGLIYEQYF. The CDR3 DNA is TGTGCCATCAGTGGGAGGACAGGGTTGATCTACGAGCAGTACTTC.

This clone was seen just once. The chain recombines TRBV18 with TRBJ2-7; 7 bases fit TRBD1. This CDR3 contains 14 residues. The V gene end was trimmed by 3 bases and the J gene end by 3 bases; junction bases not matched to a gene: 5. Germline V CDR1 and CDR2: KGHSH, LQKENI. The CDR3 DNA follows: TGTGCCAGCTCACCCGACAGGGTTAGCTACGAGCAGTACTTC. It encodes CASSPDRVSYEQYF.

A note on this clone: The limits of the CDR3 on the DNA are not certain, so only TCRdb's listed CDR3 is given. The J gene is TRBJ2-5, the V gene TRBV5-4; the table names TRBD2, a call not compared with the DNA. Germline V CDR1 and CDR2: SGHNT, YYREEE (reference sequence). The CDR3 has 17 amino acids, counting both end residues. The CDR3 reads CASNSKTSGSFLETQYF.

The V call is TRBV19, the J call TRBJ1-4; perhaps TRBD1 as D (6 bases). Germline V gene lookup returns CDR1 LNHDA and CDR2 SQIVND (reference sequence). V lost 8 bases and J 7 bases, leaving 17 bases between the germline ends. This CDR3 spans 14 amino acids. The CDR3 nucleotides are TGTGCCAGTGGGAGGGGGGCGAGGAGTGAAAAACTGTTTTTT. Translation: CASGRGARSEKLFF.

The chain links TRBV5-4 to TRBJ2-3; 8 bases line up with TRBD2. The V segment lost 6 bases and the J segment 2 bases; nucleotides outside the gene matches: 8. Germline lookup yields CDR1 SGHNT and CDR2 YYREEE (reference sequence). This CDR3 has 15 amino acids. DNA for the CDR3: TGTGCCAGCATCCGAGCGGGAGTCCCCACAGATACGCAGTATTTT. This sequence encodes CASIRAGVPTDTQYF.

This clone was counted a few times. This chain joins TRBV28 and TRBJ2-7; 9 bases are a match to TRBD1. The CDR3 runs to 17 residues. Germline V gives CDR1 MDHEN, CDR2 SYDVKM. V gave up 6 bases and J gave up 6 bases; unmatched junction bases: 18. Here the CDR3 reads CASRYAPWGDREGEQYF. The CDR3 region has the DNA TGTGCCAGCAGGTATGCCCCGTGGGGGGACAGGGAAGGCGAGCAGTACTTC.

The chain joins TRBV12-5 to TRBJ2-3; 7 bases line up with TRBD2. This CDR3 is built from 19 residues. CDR1 and CDR2 from the germline V gene are LGHNT and FRNRAP. V shed 6 bases, J shed 5 bases, and the junction held 23 bases outside the gene matches. The CDR3 sequence: CASGWVWASGNTWGDTQYF. The DNA for the CDR3 is TGTGCTAGTGGCTGGGTTTGGGCTAGCGGAAATACTTGGGGAGATACGCAGTATTTT.

The rearrangement uses TRBV7-9 and TRBJ2-5, with 9 positions matching TRBD2. From germline, CDR1 is SEHNR and CDR2 FQNEAQ (reference sequence). The V segment lost 1 base and the J segment 5 bases; nucleotides outside the gene matches: 5. The CDR3 has 15 amino acids. The CDR3 DNA reads as TGTGCCAGCAGCTTAGATAGCGGGAGACGGGAGACCCAGTACTTC. The encoded protein is CASSLDSGRRETQYF.

This chain joins TRBV2 and TRBJ2-3, with 10 bases matching TRBD2. This CDR3 contains 15 residues. V gave up 10 bases and J gave up 0 bases; unmatched junction bases: 7. Germline CDR1 is SNHLY and CDR2 is FYNNEI. CDR3 bases: TGTGCCACGACTACTAGCGGGACTAGCACAGATACGCAGTATTTT. This sequence encodes CATTTSGTSTDTQYF.

This chain uses TRBV5-1 with TRBJ2-1, with D maybe TRBD2 (6 bases). Germline V gene data show CDR1 as SGHRS and CDR2 as YFSETQ. There are 20 residues in the CDR3. Trimming removed 0 bases from V and 4 bases from J, with 26 bases in between. The CDR3 here is CASSLAVGAGPLLPYNEQFF. CDR3 nucleotides: TGCGCCAGCAGCTTGGCCGTGGGCGCGGGGCCACTTTTACCGTACAATGAGCAGTTCTTC.

This chain connects TRBV5-8 to TRBJ1-2; tentatively, D is TRBD1 (5 bases). V lost 5 bases to trimming and J lost 7 bases, with 15 bases between them. This CDR3 has 13 residues. Per germline, CDR1 SGHTS and CDR2 YDEGEE. DNA of the CDR3: TGTGCCAGCAGACCGCGGGGGGAGGCTGGCTACACCTTC. This gives the protein CASRPRGEAGYTF.